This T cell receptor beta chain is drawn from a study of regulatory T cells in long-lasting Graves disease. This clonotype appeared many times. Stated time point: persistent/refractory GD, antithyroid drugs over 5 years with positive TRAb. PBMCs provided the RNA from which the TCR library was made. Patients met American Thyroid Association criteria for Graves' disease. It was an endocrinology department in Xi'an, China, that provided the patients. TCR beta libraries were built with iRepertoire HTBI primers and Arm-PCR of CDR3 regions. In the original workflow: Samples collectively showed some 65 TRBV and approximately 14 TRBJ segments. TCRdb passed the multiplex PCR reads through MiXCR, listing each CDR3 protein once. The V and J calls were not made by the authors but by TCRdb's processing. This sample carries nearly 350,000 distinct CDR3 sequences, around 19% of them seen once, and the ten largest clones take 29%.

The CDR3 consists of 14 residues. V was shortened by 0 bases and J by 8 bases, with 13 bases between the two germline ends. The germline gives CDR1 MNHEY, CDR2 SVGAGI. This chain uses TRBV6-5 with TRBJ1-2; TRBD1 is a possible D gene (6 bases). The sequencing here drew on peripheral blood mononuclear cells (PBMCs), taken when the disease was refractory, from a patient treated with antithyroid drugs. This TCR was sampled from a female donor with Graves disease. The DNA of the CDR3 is TGTGCCAGCAGTTACTCGTACAGGGCGTACGGCTACACCTTC. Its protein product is CASSYSYRAYGYTF.